Listed below are T cell receptor beta chains from one sample, sequenced in a study of blood T cell repertoires in COVID-19. Measured with immunoSEQ multiplex PCR; TCRdb has only the in-frame clones, and not every one. This table has tens of thousands of clones, approximately 86% appearing once. What was sequenced was peripheral blood. The source is a middle-aged man with COVID-19, enrolled during active disease. Both conserved end residues are part of each CDR3. A D gene is named only where the DNA matches it firmly. Rows may omit the clone size; those that give it use once, few, many or a size class.

TRBD1	NA	TRBV7-8	TRBJ1-4	CASSLEGWDREKLFF	TGTGCCAGCAGCTTAGAGGGTTGGGACAGAGAAAAACTGTTTTTT
TRBD1	NA	TRBV9	TRBJ2-3	CASSEGQGFTDTQYF	TGTGCCAGCAGCGAGGGACAGGGGTTCACAGATACGCAGTATTTT
NA	NA	TRBV6-5	TRBJ1-1	CASEVWMNTEAFF	TGTGCCAGCGAGGTTTGGATGAACACTGAAGCTTTCTTT
TRBD2	NA	TRBV19	TRBJ2-3	CASSFLSGGTDTQYF	TGTGCCAGTTCTTTCCTTAGCGGGGGCACAGATACGCAGTATTTT
TRBD2	few	TRBV11-3	TRBJ2-5	CASRNLAGETQYF	TGTGCCAGCAGGAACCTAGCGGGAGAGACCCAGTACTTC
NA	NA	TRBV24-1	TRBJ1-2	CATSAAAGNGSYGYTF	TGTGCCACCAGTGCAGCCGCAGGGAACGGTTCCTATGGCTACACCTTC
NA	NA	TRBV7-6	TRBJ2-1	CASSGGGAPYNEQFF	TGTGCCAGCAGCGGGGGGGGCGCGCCCTACAATGAGCAGTTCTTC
TRBD1	NA	TRBV28	TRBJ1-1	CASSVDRVLTEAFF	TGTGCCAGCAGTGTTGACAGGGTCCTCACTGAAGCTTTCTTT
NA	NA	TRBV21-1	TRBJ2-2	CASSTRGCTGELFF	TGTGCCAGCAGCACAAGAGGCTGTACCGGGGAGCTGTTTTTT
NA	NA	TRBV14	TRBJ1-2	CASSQYTGGYTF	TGTGCCAGCAGCCAGTATACAGGGGGCTACACCTTC
NA	NA	TRBV7-8	TRBJ1-5	CASSLDDPRGQPQHF	TGTGCCAGCAGCTTAGACGACCCTAGGGGTCAGCCCCAGCATTTT
TRBD1	NA	TRBV5-1	TRBJ1-1	CASSQGAMNTEAFF	TGCGCCAGCAGCCAGGGGGCCATGAACACTGAAGCTTTCTTT
NA	NA	TRBV2	TRBJ2-1	CASSERTKSSYNEQFF	TGTGCCAGCAGTGAACGTACAAAAAGCTCCTACAATGAGCAGTTCTTC
NA	NA	TRBV19	TRBJ2-1	CASSGSGSSYNEQFF	TGTGCCAGTAGCGGAAGCGGTAGCTCCTACAATGAGCAGTTCTTC
NA	NA	TRBV7-9	TRBJ1-2	CASSLDLLGGYTF	TGTGCCAGCAGCTTAGATCTCCTCGGGGGCTACACCTTC
NA	few	TRBV5-1	TRBJ1-1	CASSLTGTMNTEAFF	TGCGCCAGCAGCTTGACAGGGACTATGAACACTGAAGCTTTCTTT
NA	NA	TRBV7-9	TRBJ1-3	CASSLSSGERNTIYF	TGTGCCAGCAGCTTATCCTCAGGGGAGAGAAACACCATATATTTT
NA	NA	TRBV7-8	TRBJ2-2	CASSLFGSFNTGELFF	TGTGCCAGCAGCTTATTCGGGAGCTTTAACACCGGGGAGCTGTTTTTT
TRBD1	NA	TRBV6-1	TRBJ1-5	CASSADRTGFGQPQHF	TGTGCCAGCAGTGCAGATCGGACAGGTTTCGGTCAGCCCCAGCATTTT
NA	NA	TRBV7-2	TRBJ2-1	CASSLAAGWFGEQFF	TGTGCCAGCAGCTTAGCTGCGGGATGGTTCGGTGAGCAGTTCTTC
TRBD1	NA	TRBV11-1	TRBJ2-5	CASSLRQGARETQYF	TGTGCCAGCAGCTTACGACAGGGGGCGAGAGAGACCCAGTACTTC
TRBD1	NA	TRBV5-1	TRBJ2-2	CASRPAYRGSNTGELFF	TGCGCCAGCAGACCAGCCTACAGGGGATCGAACACCGGGGAGCTGTTTTTT
TRBD2	few	TRBV7-9	TRBJ2-2	CASSLSGANTGELFF	TGTGCCAGCAGCCTTAGCGGGGCGAACACCGGGGAGCTGTTTTTT
TRBD1	NA	TRBV7-8	TRBJ2-1	CASSLADTGQGNEQFF	TGTGCCAGCAGCTTAGCGGATACGGGACAGGGGAATGAGCAGTTCTTC
NA	NA	TRBV5-1	TRBJ1-1	CASSFEGRTEAFF	TGCGCCAGCAGCTTCGAGGGGAGGACTGAAGCTTTCTTT
NA	NA	TRBV9	TRBJ1-2	CASSPSGTYNKGYTF	TGTGCCAGCAGCCCCTCCGGGACTTATAATAAGGGCTACACCTTC
NA	NA	TRBV29-1	TRBJ2-2	CSVYEGSDTGELFF	TGCAGCGTTTACGAGGGATCCGACACCGGGGAGCTGTTTTTT
NA	NA	TRBV5-1	TRBJ1-6	CASSTEAVDSPLHF	TGCGCCAGCAGCACCGAGGCAGTGGATTCACCCCTCCACTTT
NA	few	TRBV6-6	TRBJ1-4	CASSYPEANEKLFF	TGTGCCAGCAGTTACCCCGAGGCTAATGAAAAACTGTTTTTT
TRBD2	NA	TRBV18	TRBJ2-1	CASSPLLAGAVYNEQFF	TGTGCCAGCTCACCACTACTAGCGGGGGCGGTTTACAATGAGCAGTTCTTC